The 5 T cell receptor beta chains in this list originate from one sample, sequenced in a study of cytomegalovirus exposure and HLA in healthy donors. PCR was performed using 60 Vbeta and 13 Jbeta primers. Clones were sequenced by immunoSEQ multiplex PCR, and TCRdb holds only the in-frame ones, with some missing. The sample shows 150,000 to 200,000 clones, roughly 80% of them seen only once. The material sequenced was PBMCs. Receptors originate from a female donor in good health and CMV-seronegative.

The V gene is TRBV10-1, the J gene TRBJ2-1; 8 bases map to TRBD2. Per the germline V gene, CDR1 is WNHNN and CDR2 is SYGVQD (reference sequence). The CDR3 extends over 18 amino acids. The J segment lost 4 bases and the V segment lost 4 bases, leaving 15 bases of the junction unmatched. The CDR3 sequence is CASSGVLGAGGRYNEQFF. CDR3 sequence (DNA): TGCGCCAGCAGTGGAGTCCTGGGGGCGGGGGGCCGATACAATGAGCAGTTCTTC.

The chain uses TRBV5-1 and TRBJ2-4; the match to TRBD1 covers 11 bases. The CDR3 is made up of 20 amino acids. Germline V CDR1 and CDR2: SGHRS, YFSETQ. The J segment lost 1 base and the V segment lost 4 bases, leaving 16 bases of the junction unmatched. CDR3 DNA sequence: TGCGCCAGCAGCCCTAGGACAGGGGGCGATTGGGATAGGGCCAAAAACATTCAGTACTTC. Protein product: CASSPRTGGDWDRAKNIQYF.

J is TRBJ1-1 and V is TRBV5-1, with 9 bases identical to TRBD1. CDR3 size: 13 residues. V lost 4 bases to trimming and J lost 4 bases; unmatched junction nucleotides: 2. Germline assignment: CDR1 SGHRS and CDR2 YFSETQ. CDR3 region: CASSQTGGTEAFF. As DNA, the CDR3 is TGCGCCAGCAGCCAGACAGGGGGCACTGAAGCTTTCTTT. Full variable domain (missing parts from reference TRBV5-1 and TRBJ1-1): KAGVTQTPRYLIKTRGQQVTLSCSPISGHRSVSWYQQTPGQGLQFLFEYFSETQRNKGNFPGRFSGRQFSNSRSEMNVSTLELGDSALYLCASSQTGGTEAFFGQGTRLTVV.

V usage is TRBV9 and J usage is TRBJ1-1; 7 bases align to TRBD1. Germline V gene lookup returns CDR1 SGDLS and CDR2 YYNGEE. The trim removed 4 bases at V and 4 bases at J, leaving 10 bases unmatched. The CDR3 is 15 amino acids. CDR3 in DNA: TGTGCCAGCAGCCCCCAGCATTCAGGGGGCACTGAAGCTTTCTTT. Protein product: CASSPQHSGGTEAFF.

The chain uses TRBV5-1 and TRBJ1-4; a weak D match, TRBD1 (6 bases). Trimming removed 0 bases from V and 6 bases from J, with 21 bases in between. The germline V gene encodes CDR1 SGHRS and CDR2 YFSETQ. The CDR3 contains 18 residues. CDR3 bases: TGCGCCAGCAGCTTGGGGATAGCCATACAGGGAAGTCATGAAAAACTGTTTTTT. It specifies CASSLGIAIQGSHEKLFF.